The clone carrying this T cell receptor (beta chain) was seen more than once but under ten times. The target antigen is unknown. CDR1 SGHDT and CDR2 YYEEEE come from the germline V gene. This CDR3 is built from 16 residues. Trimming shortened V by 2 bases and J by 4 bases, and 18 bases separated the two germline ends. Time point noted: patch test 2, 6 weeks after DPC sensitization. Treatment reported: therapeutic diphenylcyclopropenone sensitization with weekly scalp DPC. At every patch-test visit, blood was drawn before the patch test was applied. These data belong to a study of human T cells and chemical hapten exposure. Study-wide context: Skin of the upper inner arm, approximately 2 cm by approximately 2 cm, received 2% DPC for sensitization. Study-level results: Patch test scores rose with PT1 expanded TCR counts, a positive correlation. Donors' alopecia may make their immune response differ from healthy people's.

TCRdb fed the RACE reads into MiXCR, producing one record per CDR3 protein. The data show 95,000 or so distinct CDR3 sequences, with 11% seen just once and 2.5% to 4% held by the top ten. V is TRBV5-6 and J is TRBJ2-5; D may match TRBD1 or TRBD2 (5 bases each). This TCR was recovered from a woman aged 40 to 50 with alopecia areata. Some clones in this sample may be carry-over from other donors' samples. Sequencing was performed on whole blood, taken in connection with sensitization to the hapten diphenylcyclopropenone (DPC). The CDR3 nucleotides are TGTGCCAGCAGCTTACCGGGACCTGGGAACCGAGAGACCCAGTACTTC. Residues: CASSLPGPGNRETQYF.